This TCR beta chain appears in the sequencing data of a study of molecular identifiers for immune sequencing clone quantification. At the level of the study: In replicates, RNA from roughly 20,000 or 100,000 naive CD8 cells was divided five ways and four parts were sequenced.

Findings of the study overall: Effector cells had over 98% of their molecules in clones above 20 RNA copies, while naive cells had under 1%.

This clonotype was seen ten or more times. Its antigen is not identified. MiXCR, applied by TCRdb to the PCR reads, yields one record per CDR3 protein. In the table there are about 320,000 distinct CDR3 sequences, roughly 24% of which are singletons. The ends lost 5 bases at V and 5 bases at J; junction bases unmatched: 7. The length of the CDR3 is 16 residues. This receptor was obtained from a human donor in good health. Some libraries in this study had Jurkat cell RNA spiked in. The genes are TRBV12-3 or TRBV12-4 and TRBJ2-1, with 12 bases identical to TRBD1. Sequenced material: naive CD8+ T cells from blood, with Jurkat cell RNA spiked in. Subset denoted: FACS-sorted CD8+CD4-CCR7+CD45RA+ naive T cells. The CDR3, as DNA: TGTGCCAGCAGTCGGGACAGGGGGCCCTTTAACAATGAGCAGTTCTTC. Translated: CASSRDRGPFNNEQFF.